This passage covers 2 T cell receptor beta chains from one sample sequenced in a study of blood T cells in healthy people across ages. Through a sample-barcoded 5' primer and a J-beta primer mix, a second PCR was run for about 7 to 12 cycles. In TCRdb, the 5' RACE reads were re-called with MiXCR into one record per CDR3 protein. The sample lists approximately 1,000,000 distinct CDR3 sequences, 45% occurring once. Sequenced sample: blood. Receptors originate from a woman in her sixties or seventies in good health.

This chain uses TRBV25-1 with TRBJ1-4, with 7 bases that match TRBD1. The CDR3 has 13 residues. The V segment lost 8 bases and the J segment 5 bases; nucleotides outside the gene matches: 5. The germline gives CDR1 MGHDK, CDR2 SYGVNS. CDR3 sequence: CASSTGSNEKLFF. DNA for the CDR3: TGTGCCAGCTCGACAGGGTCAAATGAAAAACTGTTTTTT.

This clonotype turned up a few times. V usage is TRBV3-1 and J usage is TRBJ2-1; TRBD2 matches 8 bases. This CDR3 spans 15 amino acids. Trimming at V came to 4 bases and at J to 9 bases, leaving 11 bases not matched to a gene. Germline lookup yields CDR1 LGHDT and CDR2 YNNKEL (reference sequence). CDR3 in amino acids: CASSPGTRGRGEQFF. As DNA, the CDR3 is TGTGCCAGCAGCCCCGGGACTAGAGGACGCGGTGAGCAGTTCTTC.